These 31 T cell receptor delta chains were sequenced from one sample in a study of gamma-delta chains in newborns, infants, children (dated by TCRdb to between 2019 and 2020). Instrument used: Illumina MiSeq. Public reads were reanalyzed in TCRdb with CATT, and rows carrying the same DNA were merged afterwards. The sample data list 5,500 to 7,500 delta-chain clones, and around 2% of these were observed just once. Of the sample, approximately 11% is held by the ten largest clones. Sequenced input: blood. These receptors were taken from a child who was a newborn, infant or young child, either healthy, febrile or measles-vaccinated (not recorded which).

This clone was counted between two and nine times. The mismatch at residue 4 between this DNA's translation and the TCRdb protein of a much larger clone likely reflects a read error; the protein shown is translated from the DNA. This chain uses TRDV2 with TRDJ3; 8 positions agree with TRDD3. This CDR3 contains 18 residues. After removal of 6 bases from V and 0 bases from J, the junction contained 9 bases not matched to a gene. Germline V gives CDR1 GEAIGNYY, CDR2 EKD. The CDR3 coding sequence is TGTGCCTGTAACCTGGTGGGGGATCACTCCTGGGACACCCGACAGATGTTTTTC. Its protein product is CACNLVGDHSWDTRQMFF.

Details on this clone: This probably arose from a read error, given a far larger clone one base away. Other DNA sequences in the sample encode the same CDR3. This chain links TRDV2 with TRDJ2, with 8 nucleotides matching TRDD3. The CDR3 totals 18 residues. Germline V gives CDR1 GEAIGNYY, CDR2 EKD. This CDR3 is CACDAVLGATSLTAQLFF. DNA of the CDR3: TGTGCTTGTGACGCTGTACTGGGGGCTACGTCTTTGACAGCACAACTCTTCTTT.

Note on this clone: A clone one base away is much larger, so this may be a read error. Additional DNA sequences in this sample encode the identical CDR3. The chain recombines TRDV2 with TRDJ1; TRDD3 aligns across 8 bases. Germline CDR1 reads GEAIGNYY; CDR2 reads EKD. This CDR3 has 18 residues. CDR3 DNA sequence: TGCGCCTGGGCCCCAGTCGGTGGTGGGGGATTCTACACCGATAAACTCATCTTT. Its protein is CAWAPVGGGGFYTDKLIF.

Only a few counts were recorded for this clone. The genes are TRDV1 and TRDJ1; D is possibly TRDD3 (5 bases). Trimming stripped 3 bases from V and 1 base from J, with 18 bases between. This CDR3 contains 17 residues. The V gene's germline CDR1 is TSWWSYY and CDR2 QGS. In nucleotides, the CDR3 is TGTGCTCTTGGGGAGCGAGGTGGGGTGGGTTGCACCGATAAACTCATCTTT. The encoded protein is CALGERGGVGCTDKLIF.

This clone showed up just a few times. This may come from a read error, since a much larger clone is one base off. The same CDR3 also results from other DNA sequences found in this sample. V gene TRDV2 combines with J gene TRDJ3, with TRDD3 matching 10 bases. The CDR3 spans 22 residues. Germline V lookup: CDR1 GEAIGNYY, CDR2 EKD. CDR3 region: CACDTGRRTGGFSSWDTRQMFF. The CDR3 DNA sequence: TGCGCCTGTGACACCGGGCGGCGTACTGGGGGATTTAGCTCCTGGGACACCCGACAGATGTTTTTC.

In this sample, this clone turned up a few times. The protein that TCRdb holds for this DNA derives from a much larger clone and differs from the translated DNA at residue 6, which likely indicates a read error; the protein shown here is translated from the DNA. The rearrangement links TRDV2 to TRDJ3; the D gene is possibly TRDD3 (6 bases). This CDR3 is 16 amino acids long. Germline CDR1 GEAIGNYY, CDR2 EKD. V gave up 3 bases and J gave up 5 bases, with 13 bases separating them. The CDR3, as DNA: TGTGCCTGTGACGGAATGGGGGTCAGGGACACCCGACAGATGTTTTTC. Its translation is CACDGMGVRDTRQMFF.

This clone turned up a few times. The protein recorded in TCRdb matches a much larger clone and deviates from this DNA's translation at residue 17, suggesting a read error; the protein here is obtained by translating the DNA. This sequence joins TRDV2 and TRDJ3; TRDD3 matches 10 bases. Germline CDR1 GEAIGNYY, CDR2 EKD. This CDR3 region has 19 residues. Written as DNA, the CDR3 is TGTGCCTGTGACACCCTGGGGGATAGGAGCTCCTGGGACACCCGACAGGTGTTTTTC. Translation: CACDTLGDRSSWDTRQVFF.

The chain carries TRDV2 and TRDJ3, with TRDD3 matching 12 bases. From germline, CDR1 is GEAIGNYY and CDR2 EKD. The junction had 7 bases not matched to a gene; V was cut back by 2 bases and J by 0 bases. The CDR3 consists of 20 residues. The DNA for the CDR3 is TGTGCCTGTGACAAACTGGGGGATACACCCCTCTCCTGGGACACCCGACAGATGTTTTTC. This codes for CACDKLGDTPLSWDTRQMFF.

Notes on this clone: An end of the junction differs from the germline gene, which may be a read error. Other DNA sequences of this sample code for an identical CDR3. The V call is TRDV2, the J call TRDJ3; 13 positions match TRDD3. The CDR3 length is 21 residues. Germline V gene sequence: CDR1 GEAIGNYY, CDR2 EKD. CDR3 sequence reads: CACDTTGGYAEKSWDTRQTFF. CDR3 in DNA: TGTGCCTGCGACACTACTGGGGGATACGCGGAGAAGTCCTGGGACACCCGACAGACGTTTTTC.

This clone was recorded at least ten times. With only one base between it and a far larger clone, this is likely a read error. The chain recombines TRDV2 with TRDJ1; 7 bases are a match to TRDD3. CDR1 and CDR2 (germline): GEAIGNYY, EKD. CDR3 length: 13 residues. The V gene end was trimmed by 3 bases and the J gene end by 2 bases; junction bases not matched to a gene: 2. The CDR3, as DNA: TGTGCCTGTGACGCCTGGGGGACCGATAAACTCATCTTT. This codes for CACDAWGTDKLIF.

Concerning this clone: A much more abundant neighbour one base away suggests this may be a read error. The same CDR3 arises from other DNA sequences in this sample as well. The chain carries TRDV2 and TRDJ3; maybe TRDD3 (6 bases). Per the germline V gene, CDR1 is GEAIGNYY and CDR2 is EKD. The CDR3 contains 18 residues. V lost 1 base to trimming and J lost 0 bases, with 12 bases between them. The CDR3 DNA follows: TGTGCCTGTGACACTGGGGGGCACAGCTCCTGGGACACCCGACAGATGTTTTTC. Its protein is CACDTGGHSSWDTRQMFF.

Turning to this clone: TCRdb records a much larger clone's protein for this DNA, with a difference at residue 14 that likely arises from a read error; the protein given is the translation of the DNA. The chain carries TRDV2 and TRDJ3; weak D call: TRDD3 (6 bases). CDR1 and CDR2 (germline): GEAIGNYY, EKD. This CDR3 is 17 amino acids long. The CDR3 reads CACDLATGNRDTRRMFF. The DNA of the CDR3 is TGTGCCTGTGACCTGGCTACTGGGAACCGGGACACCCGACGGATGTTTTTC.

Only a few counts were recorded for this clone. This may come from a read error, since a much larger clone is one base off. V and J are TRDV2 and TRDJ3; 13 bases align to TRDD3. Looked up from germline, CDR1 is GEAIGNYY and CDR2 is EKD. CDR3 length: 21 amino acids. V was clipped by 3 bases and J by 2 bases; unmatched bases: 12. CDR3 loop: CACDPVLGDTTLTWDTRQMFF. In DNA form, the CDR3 reads TGTGCCTGTGACCCCGTACTGGGGGATACGACACTAACCTGGGACACCCGACAGATGTTTTTC.

A few counts support this clone. The gene calls are TRDV2 and TRDJ2; 9 bases match TRDD3. The CDR3 is made up of 17 amino acids. Germline CDR1 is GEAIGNYY and CDR2 is EKD. Trimming at V came to 3 bases and at J to 4 bases, leaving 11 bases not matched to a gene. The CDR3 nucleotides read TGTGCCTGTGACGGACTGGGGGACGAGATCTCGACAGCACAACTCTTCTTT. Amino acids: CACDGLGDEISTAQLFF.

This clone was counted between two and nine times. TCRdb's listed protein matches a much larger clone and diverges from this DNA's translation at residue 4, likely through a read error; the protein shown comes from the DNA. The rearrangement uses TRDV2 and TRDJ1; D is unclear. Germline V gives CDR1 GEAIGNYY, CDR2 EKD. Deletions cut 8 bases from V and 2 bases from J, with 14 bases between. The CDR3 totals 13 residues. This CDR3 reads CAYGRIRTDKLIF. The CDR3 nucleotides read TGTGCCTATGGCCGGATCCGTACCGATAAACTCATCTTT.

This clone was detected only a few times. TCRdb's entry gives the protein of a much larger clone, which mismatches this DNA's translation at residue 7, likely from a read error; the protein reported here is translated from the DNA. This chain connects TRDV2 to TRDJ3; maybe TRDD3 (6 bases). The CDR3 totals 15 residues. Germline values: CDR1 GEAIGNYY, CDR2 EKD. The V end was cut by 3 bases, the J end by 2 bases, with 7 bases between. Here the CDR3 reads CACDWGAWDTRQMFF. The DNA of the CDR3 is TGTGCCTGTGACTGGGGGGCCTGGGACACCCGACAGATGTTTTTC.

Turning to this clone: This clone may be a read error of a much larger clone one base away. The chain couples TRDV2 to TRDJ3, with 8 bases that match TRDD3. J gave up 0 bases and V 0 bases, and 12 bases lay outside the gene matches. This CDR3 has 21 residues. The germline V gene encodes CDR1 GEAIGNYY and CDR2 EKD. The CDR3 spells CACDTAGRWGTSSWDTRQMFF. The CDR3 bases are TGTGCCTGTGACACCGCAGGACGCTGGGGGACTTCCTCCTGGGACACCCGACAGATGTTTTTC.

The V gene is TRDV2, the J gene TRDJ3; 7 bases are a match to TRDD3. Germline-derived CDR1 and CDR2 are GEAIGNYY and EKD. The CDR3 contains 19 residues. Unmatched junction bases numbered 9, after V lost 0 bases and J lost 2 bases. The CDR3 spells CACDTEGGSPPWDTRQMFF. The CDR3 bases are TGTGCCTGTGACACCGAGGGGGGATCTCCTCCCTGGGACACCCGACAGATGTTTTTC.

By share, this clone counts as medium-sized. This chain joins TRDV1 and TRDJ1, with 7 positions matching TRDD3. The trim removed 4 bases at V and 0 bases at J, leaving 11 bases unmatched. This CDR3 spans 17 amino acids. Germline lookup yields CDR1 TSWWSYY and CDR2 QGS. CDR3 nucleotide sequence: TGTGCTCTTGGGGCATACTGGGGCCAAGTTTACACCGATAAACTCATCTTT. Protein: CALGAYWGQVYTDKLIF.

This clone was observed a few times. One base separates it from a far larger clone, so it is likely a read error. Other DNA variants within this sample encode the same CDR3. This chain uses TRDV2 with TRDJ2; tentatively, D is TRDD3 (5 bases). Germline values: CDR1 GEAIGNYY, CDR2 EKD. V was trimmed by 0 bases and J by 1 base, leaving 11 bases between them. This CDR3 spans 16 amino acids. CDR3 region: CACDTLGGRLTAQLFF. In DNA form, the CDR3 reads TGTGCCTGTGACACCTTAGGGGGCCGTTTGACAGCACAACTCTTCTTT.

This clone is judged medium-sized. Different DNA sequences within this sample yield the same CDR3. The chain carries TRDV2 and TRDJ3; no clear D gene. Trimming cost V 1 base and J 1 base, with 13 bases left between them. From germline, CDR1 is GEAIGNYY and CDR2 EKD. This CDR3 is built from 18 residues. The CDR3 sequence: CACDTVTSTSWDTRQMFF. Written as DNA, the CDR3 is TGTGCCTGTGACACTGTAACGAGTACATCCTGGGACACCCGACAGATGTTTTTC.

This clone was observed a few times. The chain joins TRDV3 to TRDJ1; 9 bases match TRDD2. The germline CDR1 and CDR2 sequences are TVYSNPD and GDNSRS (reference sequence). The CDR3 loop spans 19 amino acids. V lost 2 bases, J lost 0 bases, and 19 bases stayed unmatched. The CDR3 sequence: CAFFPSYSVGGKNTDKLIF. The CDR3 bases are TGTGCCTTTTTTCCTTCCTACTCTGTGGGGGGAAAGAACACCGATAAACTCATCTTT.

This clone turned up a few times. Translating this DNA gives a protein that differs at residue 10 from the TCRdb one, which belongs to a much larger clone; a read error is likely, and the protein shown is this translation. The rearrangement links TRDV1 to TRDJ1; D perhaps matches TRDD3 (5 bases). The CDR3 contains 17 residues. Looked up from germline, CDR1 is TSWWSYY and CDR2 is QGS. The CDR3 bases are TGTGCCCTTAGGGGAGTGCCCGGCTGGGTGGACACCGATAAACTCATCTTT. Amino acid sequence: CALRGVPGWVDTDKLIF.

With respect to this clone: The TCRdb protein comes from a much larger clone and disagrees with this DNA's translation at residue 14, likely due to a read error; the protein given here is derived from the DNA. The chain is built from TRDV2 and TRDJ1, with 11 bases matching TRDD3. From germline, CDR1 is GEAIGNYY and CDR2 EKD. This CDR3 has 16 amino acids. CDR3 sequence (DNA): TGTGCCTGTGTCCTACTGGGGGATAAGGAGACCGATAAACCCATCTTT. It encodes CACVLLGDKETDKPIF.

As concerns this clone: A much bigger clone sits one base away, suggesting this may be a read error. Other DNA variants within this sample encode the same CDR3. The rearrangement uses TRDV2 and TRDJ3; 8 nucleotides align to TRDD3. V shed 3 bases, J shed 3 bases, and the junction held 9 bases outside the gene matches. The CDR3 sequence is 18 residues long. Germline CDR1 reads GEAIGNYY; CDR2 reads EKD. The CDR3 loop is CACDVLGATSWDTRQMFF. Written as DNA, the CDR3 is TGTGCCTGTGACGTACTGGGGGCTACGAGCTGGGACACCCGACAGATGTTTTTC.

To note about this clone: TCRdb's entry gives the protein of a much larger clone, which mismatches this DNA's translation at residue 6, likely from a read error; the protein reported here is translated from the DNA. The chain links TRDV2 to TRDJ2, with 8 bases fitting TRDD3. Per the germline V gene, CDR1 is GEAIGNYY and CDR2 is EKD. This CDR3 has 14 amino acids. With 0 bases clipped from V and 5 bases from J, the junction kept 1 base outside the gene matches. The DNA for the CDR3 is TGTGCCTGTGACACCCGGGGGATAACAGCACAACTCTTCTTT. Its translation: CACDTRGITAQLFF.

As to this clone: A much larger clone is a single base away; this may be a read error. Other DNA sequences of this sample code for an identical CDR3. The chain recombines TRDV2 with TRDJ3, with 7 bases lining up with TRDD3. CDR3 length equals 18 residues. Germline V gene sequence: CDR1 GEAIGNYY, CDR2 EKD. V gave up 3 bases and J gave up 0 bases; unmatched junction bases: 7. Here the CDR3 DNA reads TGTGCCTGTGACTGGGGGACTCCTAGCTCCTGGGACACCCGACAGATGTTTTTC. Translation gives CACDWGTPSSWDTRQMFF.

Concerning this clone: TCRdb attributes to this sequence the protein of a much larger clone, which differs from the DNA translation at residue 5; a read error is likely, and the protein displayed is translated from the DNA. V and J are TRDV1 and TRDJ1; the match to TRDD3 covers 12 bases. Germline CDR1 and CDR2: TSWWSYY and QGS. The CDR3 loop spans 20 amino acids. Trimming took 6 bases from V and 0 from J; bases not matched to a gene: 17. The CDR3 DNA follows: TGTGCTCTTGGATACCCCCCATTTACTGGGGGATACCCTTACACCGATAAACTCATCTTT. This gives the protein CALGYPPFTGGYPYTDKLIF.

A few counts support this clone. TCRdb's protein for this DNA is that of a much larger clone and differs from the translation at residue 11, likely a read error; the protein shown is the DNA translation. This chain joins TRDV2 and TRDJ3; 11 positions match TRDD3. CDR1 GEAIGNYY and CDR2 EKD come from the germline V gene. Trimming cost V 0 bases and J 3 bases; bases outside gene matches: 9. This CDR3 has 20 amino acids. The CDR3 DNA reads TGTGCCTGTGACACCGTACTGGGGGATAAGCCGAACTGGGACACCCGACAGATGTTTTTC. It specifies CACDTVLGDKPNWDTRQMFF.

This clone is labeled as medium-sized. Distinct nucleotide sequences in the sample also encode this CDR3. This chain uses TRDV2 with TRDJ1, with 13 bases aligning to TRDD3. The CDR3 sequence is 16 residues long. Germline values: CDR1 GEAIGNYY, CDR2 EKD. The J segment lost 0 bases and the V segment lost 2 bases, leaving 2 bases of the junction unmatched. The DNA of the CDR3 is TGTGCCTGTGACAGACTGGGGGATACGCACACCGATAAACTCATCTTT. It codes for CACDRLGDTHTDKLIF.

Worth noting for this clone: The protein TCRdb gives is from a much larger clone and does not agree with this DNA's translation at residue 6, likely a read error; the protein shown here comes from the DNA. The J gene is TRDJ1, the V gene TRDV2; 10 bases are shared with TRDD3. Germline CDR1 and CDR2: GEAIGNYY and EKD. There are 16 residues in the CDR3. The ends lost 0 bases at V and 0 bases at J; junction bases unmatched: 3. CDR3 bases: TGTGCCTGTGACACCGCACTGGGGGATTACACCGATAAACTCATCTTT. This encodes CACDTALGDYTDKLIF.